The clone carrying this T cell receptor beta chain was recorded a few times. Its target is not known. Individuals who donated were healthy Caucasians from Russia aged roughly 6 to 95. This specimen belongs to a study of blood T cells in healthy people across ages. It was with a sample-barcoded 5' primer and a J-beta primer mix that a second PCR of roughly 7 to 12 cycles was run. The template-switch adaptor was a 5' adaptor with 12 random nucleotides. It tagged each cDNA molecule. MiXCR was run by TCRdb on the 5' RACE reads, yielding one entry per CDR3 protein. The table records 1.8 million or so distinct CDR3 sequences, around 40% of them present only once. The study's findings and limits: Unsorted PBMC input precluded a conclusive naive versus antigen-experienced comparison. Versus aged donors, long-lived donors had higher diversity and more naive CD4+ cells.

The germline V and J ends were trimmed by 1 base and 4 bases, with 7 bases remaining between them. This CDR3 comprises 13 residues. CDR1 LGHNA and CDR2 YSLEER come from the germline V gene. This receptor was identified in a human donor in good health. The source material was blood. The V and J genes are TRBV4-3 and TRBJ1-1; D gene ambiguous. The CDR3 coding sequence is TGCGCCAGCAGCCAAGCGGTTGGCACTGAAGCTTTCTTT. It yields the protein CASSQAVGTEAFF.